One sample yielded the 18 T cell receptor beta chains listed below, sequenced in a study of Ad26.COV2.S vaccination and SARS-CoV-2 variants. The treatment is: roughly 19 received Ad26.COV2.S at low or high dose, single or two shots; about five received placebo; per-sample allocation not given. The samples were gathered on day 63 after the first injection of vaccine or placebo. TCRdb's table, derived via immunoSEQ multiplex PCR, lists solely in-frame clones and lacks some. The sample shows around 270,000 clones, 87% of them seen only once. Sequenced here: peripheral blood, sampled in a trial of Ad26.COV2.S vaccine versus placebo. These receptors came from a person aged 18-65 years who received the Ad26.COV2.S COVID-19 vaccine or a placebo.

This clone was seen once. V is TRBV5-6 and J is TRBJ2-7; perhaps TRBD2 as D (5 bases). Germline values: CDR1 SGHDT, CDR2 YYEEEE. V dropped 5 bases and J dropped 2 bases, with 17 bases sitting between them. The CDR3 is made up of 15 amino acids. The CDR3 here is CASRAAGPPTYEQYF. CDR3 nucleotide sequence: TGTGCCAGCAGGGCCGCGGGCCCCCCGACCTACGAGCAGTACTTC. Variable domain in full (rest from reference TRBV5-6 and TRBJ2-7): DAGVTQSPTHLIKTRGQQVTLRCSPKSGHDTVSWYQQALGQGPQFIFQYYEEEERQRGNFPDRFSGHQFPNYSSELNVNALLLGDSALYLCASRAAGPPTYEQYFGPGTRLTVT.

Here the CDR3 reads CASSYGGAALEAFF. For the CDR3, the DNA is TGTGCCAGCAGTTACGGTGGGGCAGCACTTGAAGCTTTCTTT. The V call is TRBV6-2 or TRBV6-3, the J call TRBJ1-1; D might be TRBD1 (5 bases). The CDR3 is made up of 14 amino acids. Germline V gene data show CDR1 as MNHEY and CDR2 as SVGEGT. The V and J ends lost 2 bases and 7 bases respectively, with 14 bases between them.

The chain has TRBV30 and TRBJ2-7, with 10 nucleotides matching TRBD2. V trimming: 5 bases; J trimming: 1 base; junction bases outside the gene matches: 14. The CDR3 has 17 residues. The germline CDR1 and CDR2 sequences are GTSNPN and SVGIG (reference sequence). In nucleotides, the CDR3 is TGTGCCTGGGCCACGGGAGCGGGGGGGAACCCTTCCTACGAGCAGTACTTC. Translation: CAWATGAGGNPSYEQYF.

This chain links TRBV6-5 with TRBJ1-5; possibly TRBD1 for D (6 bases). Germline values: CDR1 MNHEY, CDR2 SVGAGI. The CDR3 runs to 13 residues. Trimming pared 5 bases from V and 3 bases from J, leaving 8 bases between. Written as DNA, the CDR3 is TGTGCCAGCAGTCACAGGGACAATCAGCCCCAGCATTTT. Translation gives CASSHRDNQPQHF.

The chain is built from TRBV9 and TRBJ2-2; no clear D gene. The germline CDR1 and CDR2 sequences are SGDLS and YYNGEE. CDR3 length equals 18 residues. V dropped 3 bases and J dropped 0 bases, with 18 bases sitting between them. The CDR3 loop is CASSAYSGWPSNTGELFF. DNA for the CDR3: TGTGCCAGCAGCGCCTATTCGGGTTGGCCTTCGAACACCGGGGAGCTGTTTTTT.

The chain couples TRBV5-1 to TRBJ1-1, with a weak D call TRBD1 (6 bases). The length of the CDR3 is 13 residues. Looked up from germline, CDR1 is SGHRS and CDR2 is YFSETQ. V shed 8 bases and J shed 0 bases, with 11 bases lying between them. The CDR3 coding sequence is TGCGCCAGTTTTGAGGGGGTGAACACTGAAGCTTTCTTT. As protein: CASFEGVNTEAFF.

This clone was detected a few times. The chain combines TRBV6-1 with TRBJ1-3, with D unresolved. This CDR3 is 15 amino acids long. The germline CDR1 and CDR2 sequences are MNHNS and SASEGT. Trimming stripped 1 base from V and 0 bases from J, with 7 bases between. CDR3 residues: CASSEGANSGNTIYF. For the CDR3, the DNA is TGTGCCAGCAGTGAAGGTGCCAACTCTGGAAACACCATATATTTT.

This clone has just one count. V is TRBV30 and J is TRBJ2-7; 7 bases align to TRBD1. Losses at the gene ends were 5 bases for V and 2 bases for J; bases not matched to a gene: 9. The CDR3 sequence is 14 residues long. Germline CDR1 and CDR2: GTSNPN and SVGIG (reference sequence). CDR3 residues: CAWDKGTAPYEQYF. CDR3 bases: TGTGCCTGGGACAAAGGGACAGCCCCCTACGAGCAGTACTTC.

The J gene is TRBJ2-3, the V gene TRBV7-2; 8 bases match TRBD1. V lost 7 bases, J lost 4 bases, and 10 bases stayed unmatched. Germline lookup yields CDR1 SGHTA and CDR2 FQGNSA. The CDR3 is 15 amino acids. CDR3 nucleotides: TGTGCCAGCAACTCTCGACAGGGGCTCGCAGATACGCAGTATTTT. Translating it yields CASNSRQGLADTQYF.

The rearrangement links TRBV7-2 to TRBJ2-3; 12 bases are shared with TRBD2. The CDR3 totals 18 residues. Germline-derived CDR1 and CDR2 are SGHTA and FQGNSA. The junction had 13 bases not matched to a gene; V was cut back by 6 bases and J by 3 bases. The DNA of the CDR3 is TGTGCCAGCAGTTACAAAGGGGGACTAGCGGGCCCGACAGATACGCAGTATTTT. It codes for CASSYKGGLAGPTDTQYF.

The chain employs TRBV6-2 or TRBV6-3 and TRBJ1-1; D call uncertain. Germline CDR1 MNHEY, CDR2 SVGEGT. CDR3 length equals 14 residues. V was clipped by 0 bases and J by 0 bases, with 5 bases between them. The CDR3 here is CASSYSVMNTEAFF. In DNA form, the CDR3 reads TGTGCCAGCAGTTACTCGGTTATGAACACTGAAGCTTTCTTT.

V gene TRBV5-4 combines with J gene TRBJ1-1, with 8 bases lining up with TRBD1. Germline trimming cut 3 bases from V and 1 base from J; bases unmatched to any gene: 5. This CDR3 region has 15 residues. Per the germline V gene, CDR1 is SGHNT and CDR2 is YYREEE (reference sequence). The CDR3 region has the DNA TGTGCCAGCAGCTCAGGGGGCCCGAAGAACACTGAAGCTTTCTTT. As protein: CASSSGGPKNTEAFF.

The chain uses TRBV5-4 and TRBJ1-2; TRBD1 matches 9 bases. Trimming cost V 3 bases and J 2 bases; bases outside gene matches: 8. This CDR3 has 16 residues. The V gene's germline CDR1 is SGHNT and CDR2 YYREEE (reference sequence). This chain's CDR3 is CASSSPGTGSNYGYTF. The CDR3 DNA is TGTGCCAGCAGCTCCCCGGGGACAGGGTCAAACTATGGCTACACCTTC.

The chain combines TRBV21-1 with TRBJ1-4; the table assigns TRBD1, which was not confirmed against the DNA. TRBV21-1 is a documented pseudogene. This CDR3 region has 16 residues. CDR3 in amino acids: CASSRQGPSQDEKLFF. CDR3 coding DNA: TGTGCTAGCAGCAGACAGGGGCCCAGCCAGGATGAAAAACTGTTTTTT.

V gene TRBV7-9 combines with J gene TRBJ2-1; D gene uncertain. CDR3 length: 15 residues. Germline lookup yields CDR1 SEHNR and CDR2 FQNEAQ (reference sequence). The V and J ends lost 5 bases and 3 bases respectively, with 14 bases between them. In nucleotides, the CDR3 is TGTGCCAGCAGCCCACCTCGACCGTACTACAATGAGCAGTTCTTC. Translation: CASSPPRPYYNEQFF. Complete variable domain (other parts from reference TRBV7-9 and TRBJ2-1): DTGVSQNPRHKITKRGQNVTFRCDPISEHNRLYWYRQTLGQGPEFLTYFQNEAQLEKSRLLSDRFSAERPKGSFSTLEIQRTEQGDSAMYLCASSPPRPYYNEQFFGPGTRLTVL.

The chain uses TRBV2 and TRBJ2-7, with D maybe TRBD2 (6 bases). V dropped 1 base and J dropped 2 bases, with 15 bases sitting between them. This CDR3 region has 16 residues. CDR1 is SNHLY and CDR2 is FYNNEI in the germline V gene. CDR3 sequence (DNA): TGTGCCAGCAGTGAAGATCGGGGGAGTCGGACCTACGAGCAGTACGTC. It codes for CASSEDRGSRTYEQYV.

This clone was seen a few times. The chain couples TRBV6-5 to TRBJ1-4; D ambiguous. From germline, CDR1 is MNHEY and CDR2 SVGAGI. The CDR3 consists of 13 residues. V lost 4 bases, J lost 7 bases, and 10 bases lay in between. CDR3: CASSCSFCEKLFF. The CDR3 coding sequence is TGTGCCAGCAGTTGCTCCTTCTGTGAAAAACTGTTTTTT.

The chain combines TRBV7-8 with TRBJ2-5; 7 nucleotides line up with TRBD2. The CDR3 is made up of 14 amino acids. V trimming: 5 bases; J trimming: 5 bases; junction bases outside the gene matches: 8. The germline V gene encodes CDR1 SGHVS and CDR2 FQNEAQ. CDR3 DNA sequence: TGTGCCAGCAGCCCGCTGACTAGCCAGGAGACCCAGTACTTC. Translation: CASSPLTSQETQYF.